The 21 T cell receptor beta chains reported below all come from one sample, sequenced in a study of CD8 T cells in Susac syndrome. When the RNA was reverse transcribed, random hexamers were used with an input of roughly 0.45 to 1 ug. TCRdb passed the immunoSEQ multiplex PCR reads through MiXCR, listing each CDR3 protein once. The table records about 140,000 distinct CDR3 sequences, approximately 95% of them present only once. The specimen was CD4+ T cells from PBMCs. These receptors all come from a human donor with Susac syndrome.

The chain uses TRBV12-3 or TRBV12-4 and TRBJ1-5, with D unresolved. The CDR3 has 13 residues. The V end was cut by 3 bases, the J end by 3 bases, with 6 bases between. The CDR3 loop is CASSLNYNQPQHF. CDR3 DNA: TGTGCCAGCAGTTTGAACTACAATCAGCCCCAGCATTTT.

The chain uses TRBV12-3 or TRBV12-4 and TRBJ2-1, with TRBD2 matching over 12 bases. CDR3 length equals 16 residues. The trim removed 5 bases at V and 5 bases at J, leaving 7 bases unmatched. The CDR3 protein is CASSPSGGAVHNEQFF. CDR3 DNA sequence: TGTGCCAGCAGTCCTAGCGGGGGGGCCGTCCACAATGAGCAGTTCTTC.

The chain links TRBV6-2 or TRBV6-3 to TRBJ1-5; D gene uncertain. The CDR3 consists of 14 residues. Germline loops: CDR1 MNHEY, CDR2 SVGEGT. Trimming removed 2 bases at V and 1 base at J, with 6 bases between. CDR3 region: CASSYLDSNQPQHF. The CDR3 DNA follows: TGTGCCAGCAGTTACCTGGACAGCAATCAGCCCCAGCATTTT.

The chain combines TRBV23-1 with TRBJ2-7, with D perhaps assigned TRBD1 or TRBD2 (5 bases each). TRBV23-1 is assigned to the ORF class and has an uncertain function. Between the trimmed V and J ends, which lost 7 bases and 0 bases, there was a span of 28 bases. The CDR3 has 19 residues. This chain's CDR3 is CASTPSGTEIYYFSYEQYF. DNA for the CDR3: TGCGCCAGCACCCCTTCCGGGACGGAAATTTACTACTTCTCCTACGAGCAGTACTTC.

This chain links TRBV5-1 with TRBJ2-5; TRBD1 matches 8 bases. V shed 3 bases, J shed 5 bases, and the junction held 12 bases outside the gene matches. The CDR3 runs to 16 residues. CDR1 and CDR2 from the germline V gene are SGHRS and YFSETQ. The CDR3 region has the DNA TGCGCCAGCAGCTCGGCGGGACAGGCAGCCTTGGAGACCCAGTACTTC. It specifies CASSSAGQAALETQYF.

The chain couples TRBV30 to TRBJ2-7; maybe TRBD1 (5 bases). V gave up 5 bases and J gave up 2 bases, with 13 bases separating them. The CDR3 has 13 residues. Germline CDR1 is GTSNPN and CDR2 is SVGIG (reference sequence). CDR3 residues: CAWGPGHAYEQYF. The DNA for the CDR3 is TGTGCCTGGGGCCCAGGGCATGCCTACGAGCAGTACTTC.

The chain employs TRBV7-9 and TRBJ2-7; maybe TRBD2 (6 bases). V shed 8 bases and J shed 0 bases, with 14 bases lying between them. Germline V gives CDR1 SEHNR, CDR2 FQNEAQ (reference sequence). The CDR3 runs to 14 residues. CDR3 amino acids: CASSPGTGSYEQYF. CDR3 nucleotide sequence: TGTGCCAGCTCACCCGGGACTGGCTCCTACGAGCAGTACTTC.

This chain's CDR3 is CASRTVYNSPLHF. The DNA for the CDR3 is TGTGCCAGCCGGACGGTCTATAATTCACCCCTCCACTTT. The chain employs TRBV18 and TRBJ1-6; D is unclear. CDR1 is KGHSH, CDR2 LQKENI, per germline. This CDR3 region has 13 residues. The V end lost 8 bases, the J end lost 3 bases, and 8 bases lay between the germline ends.

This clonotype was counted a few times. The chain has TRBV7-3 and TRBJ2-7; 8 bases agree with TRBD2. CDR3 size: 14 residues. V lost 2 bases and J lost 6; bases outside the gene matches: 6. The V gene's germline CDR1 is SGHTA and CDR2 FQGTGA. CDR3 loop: CASSLGGLGAEQYF. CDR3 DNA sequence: TGTGCCAGCAGCTTAGGGGGACTAGGGGCCGAGCAGTACTTC. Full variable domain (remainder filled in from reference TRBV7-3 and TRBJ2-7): GAGVSQTPSNKVTEKGKYVELRCDPISGHTALYWYRQSLGQGPEFLIYFQGTGAADDSGLPNDRFFAVRPEGSVSTLKIQRTERGDSAVYLCASSLGGLGAEQYFGPGTRLTVT.

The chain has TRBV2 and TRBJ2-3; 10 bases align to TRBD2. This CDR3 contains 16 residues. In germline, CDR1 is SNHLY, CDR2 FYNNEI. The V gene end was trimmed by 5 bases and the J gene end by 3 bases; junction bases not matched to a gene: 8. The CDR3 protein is CASSPGTSAATDTQYF. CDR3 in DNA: TGTGCCAGCAGTCCCGGGACTAGCGCTGCAACAGATACGCAGTATTTT.

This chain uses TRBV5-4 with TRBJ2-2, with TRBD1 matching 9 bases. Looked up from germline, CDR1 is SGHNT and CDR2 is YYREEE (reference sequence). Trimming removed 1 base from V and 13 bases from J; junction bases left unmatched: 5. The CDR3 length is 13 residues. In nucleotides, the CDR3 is TGTGCCAGCAGCTTGAAGGGACAGGGTGCGCTGTTTTTT. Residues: CASSLKGQGALFF.

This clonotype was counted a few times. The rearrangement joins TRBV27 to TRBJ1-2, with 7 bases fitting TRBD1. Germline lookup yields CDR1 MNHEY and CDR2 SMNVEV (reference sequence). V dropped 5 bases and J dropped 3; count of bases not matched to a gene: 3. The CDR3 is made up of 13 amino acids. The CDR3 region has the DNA TGTGCCAGCAGTCGCGACAGGGACTATGGCTACACCTTC. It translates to CASSRDRDYGYTF.

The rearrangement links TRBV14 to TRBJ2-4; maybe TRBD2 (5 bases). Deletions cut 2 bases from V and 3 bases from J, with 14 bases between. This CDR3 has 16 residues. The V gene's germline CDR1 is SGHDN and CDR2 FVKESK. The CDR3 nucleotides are TGTGCCAGCAGCCAATTACTCACCGCGGGCAAAAACATTCAGTACTTC. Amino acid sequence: CASSQLLTAGKNIQYF. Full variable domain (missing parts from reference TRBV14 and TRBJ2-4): EAGVTQFPSHSVIEKGQTVTLRCDPISGHDNLYWYRRVMGKEIKFLLHFVKESKQDESGMPNNRFLAERTGGTYSTLKVQPAELEDSGVYFCASSQLLTAGKNIQYFGAGTRLSVL.

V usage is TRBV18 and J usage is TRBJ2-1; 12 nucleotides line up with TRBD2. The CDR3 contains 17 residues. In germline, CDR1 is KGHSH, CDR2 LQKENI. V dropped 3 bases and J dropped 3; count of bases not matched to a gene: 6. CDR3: CASSPETSGRHYNEQFF. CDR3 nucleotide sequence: TGTGCCAGCTCACCCGAGACTAGCGGGAGACACTACAATGAGCAGTTCTTC.

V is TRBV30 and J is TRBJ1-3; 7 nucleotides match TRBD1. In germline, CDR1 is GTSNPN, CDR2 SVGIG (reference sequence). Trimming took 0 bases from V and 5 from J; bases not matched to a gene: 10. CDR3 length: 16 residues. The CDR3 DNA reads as TGTGCCTGGAGTGTACTTGGAGGGGGCAAGCGAAACACCATATATTTT. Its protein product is CAWSVLGGGKRNTIYF.

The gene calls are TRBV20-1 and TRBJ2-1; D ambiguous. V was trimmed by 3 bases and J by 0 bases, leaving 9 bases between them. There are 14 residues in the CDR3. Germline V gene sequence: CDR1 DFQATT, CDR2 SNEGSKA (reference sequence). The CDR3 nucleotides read TGCAGTGCTAGTGGGTTGAGCTCCTACAATGAGCAGTTCTTC. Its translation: CSASGLSSYNEQFF.

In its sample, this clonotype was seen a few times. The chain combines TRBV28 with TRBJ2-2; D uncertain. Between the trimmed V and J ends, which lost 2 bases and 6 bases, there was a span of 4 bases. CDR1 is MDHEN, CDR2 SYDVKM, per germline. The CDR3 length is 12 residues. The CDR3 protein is CASSLGAGELFF. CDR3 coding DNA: TGTGCCAGCAGTTTAGGGGCCGGGGAGCTGTTTTTT.

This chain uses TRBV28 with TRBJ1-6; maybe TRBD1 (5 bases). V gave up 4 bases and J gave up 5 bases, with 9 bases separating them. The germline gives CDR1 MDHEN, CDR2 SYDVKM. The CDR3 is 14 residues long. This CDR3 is CASSWDFNNSPLHF. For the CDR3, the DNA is TGTGCCAGCAGTTGGGACTTTAATAATTCACCCCTCCACTTT.

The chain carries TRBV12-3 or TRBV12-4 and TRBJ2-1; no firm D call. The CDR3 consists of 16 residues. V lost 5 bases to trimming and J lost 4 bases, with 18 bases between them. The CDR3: CASSPRYVEGYNEQFF. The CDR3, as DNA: TGTGCCAGCAGTCCCCGGTATGTGGAAGGATACAATGAGCAGTTCTTC.

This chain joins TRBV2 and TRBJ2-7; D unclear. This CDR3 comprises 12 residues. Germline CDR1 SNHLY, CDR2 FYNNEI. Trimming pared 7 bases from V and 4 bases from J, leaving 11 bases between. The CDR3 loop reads CASIISTYEQYF. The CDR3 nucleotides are TGTGCCAGCATTATAAGTACTTACGAGCAGTACTTC.

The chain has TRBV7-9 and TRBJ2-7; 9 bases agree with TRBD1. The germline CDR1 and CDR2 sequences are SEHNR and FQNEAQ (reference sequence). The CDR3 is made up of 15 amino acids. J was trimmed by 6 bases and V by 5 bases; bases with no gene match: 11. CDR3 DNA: TGTGCCAGCAGCCATAGACAGGGGGGGTTCGTCGAGCAGTACTTC. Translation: CASSHRQGGFVEQYF.